The clone carrying this T cell receptor (beta chain) was recorded at least ten times. The source of the sample is a study of identical twins. A universal primer site arose from template switching, and cDNA bore unique molecular identifiers. TCRdb reanalysed the 5' RACE reads using MiXCR and keeps one entry per CDR3 protein. Of approximately 470,000 distinct CDR3 sequences listed, 14% are singletons. The data were also submitted as part of a second study, on yellow fever vaccine responses in identical twins. Per that study: Twins reportedly mounted vaccine T cell responses that seemed partly convergent, partly personalized.

The specimen sequenced was CD4+ T cells sorted from blood. This TCR came from a young woman in good health.

The CDR3 sequence is CASRRRRGLAGVAQDNEQFF. CDR3 DNA sequence: TGTGCCAGCAGACGCAGGCGGGGACTAGCGGGCGTAGCACAAGACAATGAGCAGTTCTTC. V is TRBV12-3 or TRBV12-4 and J is TRBJ2-1, with 12 bases aligning to TRBD2. The CDR3 covers 20 residues. The V segment lost 6 bases and the J segment 5 bases; nucleotides outside the gene matches: 20.